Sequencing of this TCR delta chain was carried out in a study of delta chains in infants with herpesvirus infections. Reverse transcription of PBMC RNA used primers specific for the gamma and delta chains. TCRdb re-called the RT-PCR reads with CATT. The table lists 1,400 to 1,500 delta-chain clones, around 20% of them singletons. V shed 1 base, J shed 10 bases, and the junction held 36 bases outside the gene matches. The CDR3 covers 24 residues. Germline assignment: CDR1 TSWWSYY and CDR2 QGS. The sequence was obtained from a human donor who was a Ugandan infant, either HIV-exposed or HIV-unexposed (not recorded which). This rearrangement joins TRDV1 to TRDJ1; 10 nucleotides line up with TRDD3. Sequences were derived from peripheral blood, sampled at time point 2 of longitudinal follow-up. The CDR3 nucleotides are TGTGCTCTTGGGGAACGGACCTGCCACTGGGGGATTAGTTTTGGGCTCCCAGATTTCAGCGGACTCATCTTT. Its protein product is CALGERTCHWGISFGLPDFSGLIF.